This T cell receptor (beta chain) was found in a study of cytomegalovirus exposure and HLA in healthy donors. PCR used 60 Vbeta primers and 13 Jbeta primers. Clones were read by immunoSEQ multiplex PCR, and TCRdb kept only the in-frame ones, dropping some. The sample has tens of thousands of clones. The CDR3 runs to 15 residues. The V and J ends lost 5 bases and 4 bases respectively, with 16 bases between them. From germline, CDR1 is SGHVS and CDR2 FNYEAQ. Sequenced sample: PBMCs. The chain uses TRBV7-6 and TRBJ2-3, with D possibly matching TRBD2 (6 bases). The receptor comes from a man in his fifties in good health and CMV-seronegative. DNA for the CDR3: TGTGCCAGCAGCCAACGGGGGACTTACTCAGATACGCAGTATTTT. Protein sequence: CASSQRGTYSDTQYF.